A selection of T cell receptor beta chains follows, all from one sample in a study of beta chain features in type 1 diabetes. This table comes from immunoSEQ multiplex PCR, and its TCRdb copy is limited to in-frame clones, with some not included. The sample holds around 310,000 clones; about 10% are singletons and the top ten take over 0.015%. Sequencing input: naive CD4+ T cells from blood. All receptors derive from a woman aged 25 to 45 in good health. Both conserved end residues are trimmed from each CDR3. A D gene is named only where the DNA matches it firmly.

>TRBV18|-|TRBJ2-3
ASSPRRDLNTQY
>TRBV4-2|-|TRBJ2-7
ASSQEVTGVGYEQY
>TRBV6-5|TRBD2|TRBJ2-1
ASRTSASSYNEQF
>TRBV2|TRBD1|TRBJ1-1
ASSAEGQSTTEAF
>TRBV11-1|-|TRBJ1-1
ASSLGQGMNTEAF
>TRBV18|-|TRBJ2-7
ASSPRRAVEYEQY
>TRBV7-9|-|TRBJ2-1
ASSNQGPQF
>TRBV29-1|TRBD1|TRBJ2-7
SVKGAGSYEQY
>TRBV19|TRBD2|TRBJ2-7
ASGTSGRFEQY
>TRBV7-3|TRBD2|TRBJ2-3
ASSLVGLAGGPDTQY
>TRBV5-6|-|TRBJ2-3
ASSLDRRVPTDTQY
>TRBV4-3|-|TRBJ2-2
ASSQDPLTRYNVGELF
>TRBV19|-|TRBJ2-1
ASSMRRGTGRDEQF
>TRBV19|TRBD2|TRBJ2-2
ASSIMAGVFGELF
>TRBV19|TRBD2|TRBJ2-7
ASSQAPYGRDYEQY
>TRBV5-6|-|TRBJ1-2
ASSLPWAGYT
>TRBV28|-|TRBJ2-7
ASSLERQFAGEQY
>TRBV5-1|TRBD1|TRBJ2-5
ASSTGDGQETQY
>TRBV6-1|TRBD2|TRBJ2-7
ASSGGTRRERDEQY
>TRBV29-1|TRBD2|TRBJ2-2
SATTPYGGSISGELF
>TRBV27|TRBD1|TRBJ1-2
ASSRYGTGGVGYGYT
>TRBV30|-|TRBJ2-3
AWSAGDTYTQY
>TRBV29-1|-|TRBJ1-1
SAWTSSTEAF
>TRBV7-9|TRBD2|TRBJ2-1
ASRSLASSYNEQF
>TRBV4-2|-|TRBJ2-5
ASSQDGEMVETQY
>TRBV7-2|-|TRBJ2-7
ASSSGLSYEQY
>TRBV6-6|TRBD2|TRBJ2-5
ASSTRLAGLQETQY
>TRBV7-9|TRBD2|TRBJ2-1
ASSASGRNINEQF
>TRBV18|-|TRBJ2-7
ASSPRTSDEQY
>TRBV4-1|-|TRBJ1-2
ASSQAAGNYGYT
>TRBV7-2|-|TRBJ2-7
ASSLADSRSSYEQY
>TRBV30|-|TRBJ1-5
AWSARAGYSNQPQH
>TRBV5-4|-|TRBJ1-5
ASSTEQQGNQPQH
>TRBV19|-|TRBJ2-7
ASQRLGAPTYEQY
>TRBV5-8|TRBD2|TRBJ2-4
ASTVFGGGDIQY
>TRBV7-9|TRBD1|TRBJ1-2
ASSPFTGQGAYGYT
>TRBV7-2|TRBD2|TRBJ2-5
ASSMTSGRAGETQY
>TRBV7-9|TRBD1|TRBJ2-2
ASSYGTGVTGELF
>TRBV6-5|TRBD1|TRBJ1-3
ASSSSDRAGNTIY
>TRBV7-8|-|TRBJ2-7
ASSLAQGYEQY
>TRBV7-6|-|TRBJ2-1
ASSLVSVYEQF
>TRBV29-1|-|TRBJ1-1
SVERGPNTEAF
>TRBV5-4|TRBD2|TRBJ2-1
ASSQGATSGYNEQF
>TRBV6-5|TRBD2|TRBJ2-3
ASSWEGDTQY
>TRBV9|-|TRBJ2-7
ASSPTDSYEQY
>TRBV28|TRBD2|TRBJ2-7
ASLLGGTSGRFYEQY
>TRBV14|-|TRBJ2-1
ASSLQGSSYNEQF
>TRBV29-1|TRBD2|TRBJ2-1
SVESAGGHGDEQF
>TRBV28|-|TRBJ1-1
ASSLGRGNTEAF
>TRBV4-3|TRBD2|TRBJ2-3
ASSSQGGRAVDTQY
>TRBV7-2|TRBD1|TRBJ2-2
ASSPSQGTGELF
>TRBV9|TRBD2|TRBJ2-7
ASSPGGRVGDYEQY
>TRBV14|-|TRBJ2-1
ASSSRGLGIYNEQF
>TRBV29-1|-|TRBJ2-2
SVEGHTGTSAGELF
>TRBV30|-|TRBJ1-4
AWNRVNEKLF
>TRBV6-5|-|TRBJ2-7
ASSRVAGAYEQY
>TRBV27|TRBD1|TRBJ2-7
ASSTPGQPNYEQY
>TRBV6-6|-|TRBJ2-1
ASRLPGEENEQF
>TRBV7-2|-|TRBJ1-1
ASSYFSQEYEAF